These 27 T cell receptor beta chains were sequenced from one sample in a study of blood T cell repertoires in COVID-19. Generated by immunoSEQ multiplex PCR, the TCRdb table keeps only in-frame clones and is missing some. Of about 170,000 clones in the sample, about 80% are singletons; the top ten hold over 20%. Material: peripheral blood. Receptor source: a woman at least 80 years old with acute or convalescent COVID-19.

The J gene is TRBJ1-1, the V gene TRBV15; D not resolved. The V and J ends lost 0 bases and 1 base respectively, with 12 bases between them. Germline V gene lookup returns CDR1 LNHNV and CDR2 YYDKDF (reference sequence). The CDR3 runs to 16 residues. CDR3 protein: CATSRDEGRRNTEAFF. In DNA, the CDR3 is TGTGCCACCAGCAGAGATGAGGGCAGGAGGAACACTGAAGCTTTCTTT.

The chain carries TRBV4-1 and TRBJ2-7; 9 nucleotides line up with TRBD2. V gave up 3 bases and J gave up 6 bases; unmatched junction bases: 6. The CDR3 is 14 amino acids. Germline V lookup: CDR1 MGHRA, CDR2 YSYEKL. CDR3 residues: CASSQIAGEPEQYF. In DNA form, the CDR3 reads TGCGCCAGCAGCCAGATAGCGGGAGAGCCCGAGCAGTACTTC.

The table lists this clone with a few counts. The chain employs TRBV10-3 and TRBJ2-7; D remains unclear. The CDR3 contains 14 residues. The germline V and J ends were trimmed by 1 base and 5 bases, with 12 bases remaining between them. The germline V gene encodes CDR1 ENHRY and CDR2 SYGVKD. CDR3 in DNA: TGTGCCATCAGTGAGTATCAGGCCTTCGACGAGCAGTACTTC. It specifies CAISEYQAFDEQYF.

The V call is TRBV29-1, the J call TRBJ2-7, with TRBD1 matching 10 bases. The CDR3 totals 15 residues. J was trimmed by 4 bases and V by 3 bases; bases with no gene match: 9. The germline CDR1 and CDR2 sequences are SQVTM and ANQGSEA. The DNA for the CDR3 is TGCAGCGTTGATGCCCGGGACAGGGGTGCTTACGAGCAGTACTTC. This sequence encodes CSVDARDRGAYEQYF.

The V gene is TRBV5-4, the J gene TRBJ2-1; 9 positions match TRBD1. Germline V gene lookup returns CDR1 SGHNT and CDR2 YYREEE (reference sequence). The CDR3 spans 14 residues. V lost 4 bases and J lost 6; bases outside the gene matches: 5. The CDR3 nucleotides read TGTGCCAGCAGCACCGGGACAGGGTTCAATGAGCAGTTCTTC. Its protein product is CASSTGTGFNEQFF.

As DNA, the CDR3 is TGTGCCAGTAGTTTCTCCCGCTCCTACGAGCAGTACTTC. It is translated as CASSFSRSYEQYF. This chain connects TRBV19 to TRBJ2-7; no clear D. CDR1 is LNHDA, CDR2 SQIVND, per germline (reference sequence). Deletions cut 5 bases from V and 0 bases from J, with 8 bases between. This CDR3 spans 13 amino acids.

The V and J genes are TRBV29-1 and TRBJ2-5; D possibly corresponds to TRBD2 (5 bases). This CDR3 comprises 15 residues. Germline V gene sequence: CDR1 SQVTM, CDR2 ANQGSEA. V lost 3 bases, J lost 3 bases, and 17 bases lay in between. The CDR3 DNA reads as TGCAGCGTTGAGTCGGCGGAGGAAGAAAAAGAGACCCAGTACTTC. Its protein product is CSVESAEEEKETQYF.

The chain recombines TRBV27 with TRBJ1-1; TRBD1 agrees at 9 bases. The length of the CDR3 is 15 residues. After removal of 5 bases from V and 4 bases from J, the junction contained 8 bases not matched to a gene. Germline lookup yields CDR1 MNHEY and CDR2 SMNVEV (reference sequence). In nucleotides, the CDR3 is TGTGCCAGCAGTCTCCAAGACAGGGGGATCACTGAAGCTTTCTTT. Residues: CASSLQDRGITEAFF.

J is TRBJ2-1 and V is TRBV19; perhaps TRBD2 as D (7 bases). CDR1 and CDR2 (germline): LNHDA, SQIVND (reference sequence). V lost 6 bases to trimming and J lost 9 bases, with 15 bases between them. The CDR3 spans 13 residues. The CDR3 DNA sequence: TGTGCCAGTAGGGCCCCGGGGGGCAGTGAGCAGTTCTTC. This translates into CASRAPGGSEQFF.

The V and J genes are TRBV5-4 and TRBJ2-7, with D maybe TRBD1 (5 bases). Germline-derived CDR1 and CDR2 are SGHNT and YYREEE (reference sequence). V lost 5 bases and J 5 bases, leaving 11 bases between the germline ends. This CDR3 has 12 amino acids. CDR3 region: CASRGRANEQYF. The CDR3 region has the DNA TGTGCCAGCAGAGGCAGGGCGAACGAGCAGTACTTC. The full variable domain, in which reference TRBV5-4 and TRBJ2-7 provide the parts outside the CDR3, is ETGVTQSPTHLIKTRGQQVTLRCSSQSGHNTVSWYQQALGQGPQFIFQYYREEENGRGNFPPRFSGLQFPNYSSELNVNALELDDSALYLCASRGRANEQYFGPGTRLTVT.

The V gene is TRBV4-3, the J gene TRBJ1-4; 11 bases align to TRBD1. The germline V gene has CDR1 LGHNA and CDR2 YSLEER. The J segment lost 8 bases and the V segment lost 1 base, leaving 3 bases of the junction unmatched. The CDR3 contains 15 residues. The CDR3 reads CASSQAGTGGEKLFF. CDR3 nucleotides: TGCGCCAGCAGCCAAGCGGGGACAGGGGGGGAAAAACTGTTTTTT.

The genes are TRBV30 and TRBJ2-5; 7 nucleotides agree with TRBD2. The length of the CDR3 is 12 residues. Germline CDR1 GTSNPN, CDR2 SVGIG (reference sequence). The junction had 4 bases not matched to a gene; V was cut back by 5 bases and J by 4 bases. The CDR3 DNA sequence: TGTGCCTGGGGGGAGGGTGGAGAGACCCAGTACTTC. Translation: CAWGEGGETQYF.

CDR3 coding DNA: TGCGCCAGCAGCCCCGGACAGGGTGCCCTCGGGGAGCAGTACTTC. Protein product: CASSPGQGALGEQYF. The V call is TRBV5-1, the J call TRBJ2-7, with 8 positions matching TRBD1. With V trimmed by 4 bases and J by 7 bases, 13 bases remained unmatched. The germline V gene encodes CDR1 SGHRS and CDR2 YFSETQ. The CDR3 extends over 15 amino acids.

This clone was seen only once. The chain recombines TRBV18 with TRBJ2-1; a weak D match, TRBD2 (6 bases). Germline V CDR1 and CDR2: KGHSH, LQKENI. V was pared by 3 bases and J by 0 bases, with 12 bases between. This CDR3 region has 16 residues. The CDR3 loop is CASSPRLGSSYNEQFF. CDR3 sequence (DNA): TGTGCCAGCTCACCCCGACTAGGGAGCTCCTACAATGAGCAGTTCTTC.

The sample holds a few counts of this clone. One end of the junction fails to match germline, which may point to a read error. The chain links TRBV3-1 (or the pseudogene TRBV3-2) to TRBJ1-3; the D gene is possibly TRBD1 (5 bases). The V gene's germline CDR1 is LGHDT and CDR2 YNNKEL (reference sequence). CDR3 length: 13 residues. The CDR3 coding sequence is TGTGCCACCAGCTGGGGGGCTGGAAACACCATATATTTT. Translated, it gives CATSWGAGNTIYF.

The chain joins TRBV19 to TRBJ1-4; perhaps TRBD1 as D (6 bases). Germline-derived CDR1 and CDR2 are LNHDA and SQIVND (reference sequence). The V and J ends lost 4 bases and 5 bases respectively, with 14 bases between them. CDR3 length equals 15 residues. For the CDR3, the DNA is TGTGCCAGTAGTAGACGACAGGAGATAAATGAAAAACTGTTTTTT. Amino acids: CASSRRQEINEKLFF. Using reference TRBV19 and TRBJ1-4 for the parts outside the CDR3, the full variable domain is DGGITQSPKYLFRKEGQNVTLSCEQNLNHDAMYWYRQDPGQGLRLIYYSQIVNDFQKGDIAEGYSVSREKKESFPLTVTSAQKNPTAFYLCASSRRQEINEKLFFGSGTQLSVL.

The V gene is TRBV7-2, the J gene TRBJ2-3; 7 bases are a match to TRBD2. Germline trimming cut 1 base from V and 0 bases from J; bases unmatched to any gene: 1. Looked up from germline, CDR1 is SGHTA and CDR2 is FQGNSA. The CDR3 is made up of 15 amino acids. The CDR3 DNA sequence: TGTGCCAGCAGCTTAGACGGGAGGAGCACAGATACGCAGTATTTT. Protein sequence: CASSLDGRSTDTQYF.

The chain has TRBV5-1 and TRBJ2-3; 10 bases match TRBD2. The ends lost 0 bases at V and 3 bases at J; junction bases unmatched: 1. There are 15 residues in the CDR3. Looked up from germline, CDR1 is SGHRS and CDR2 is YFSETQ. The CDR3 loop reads CASSLGAGGTDTQYF. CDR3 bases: TGCGCCAGCAGCTTGGGAGCGGGAGGGACAGATACGCAGTATTTT.

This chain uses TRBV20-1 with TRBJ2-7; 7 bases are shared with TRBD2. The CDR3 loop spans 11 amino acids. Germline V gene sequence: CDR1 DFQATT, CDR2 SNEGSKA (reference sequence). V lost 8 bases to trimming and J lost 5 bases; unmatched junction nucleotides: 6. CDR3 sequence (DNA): TGCAGTCCAATGGGAGGGGACGAGCAGTACTTC. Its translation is CSPMGGDEQYF.

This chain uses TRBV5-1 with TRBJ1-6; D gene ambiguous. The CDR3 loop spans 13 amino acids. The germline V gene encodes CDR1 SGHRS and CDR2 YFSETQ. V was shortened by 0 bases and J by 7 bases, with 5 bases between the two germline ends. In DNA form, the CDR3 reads TGCGCCAGCAGCTTGGCCGAGAATTCACCCCTCCACTTT. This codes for CASSLAENSPLHF.

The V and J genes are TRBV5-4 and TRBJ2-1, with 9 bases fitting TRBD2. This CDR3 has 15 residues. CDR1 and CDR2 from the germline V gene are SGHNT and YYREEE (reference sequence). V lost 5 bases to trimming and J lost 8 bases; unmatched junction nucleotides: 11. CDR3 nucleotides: TGTGCCAGCAGATTAAGGTCTAGCGGGACCGATGAGCAGTTCTTC. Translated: CASRLRSSGTDEQFF.

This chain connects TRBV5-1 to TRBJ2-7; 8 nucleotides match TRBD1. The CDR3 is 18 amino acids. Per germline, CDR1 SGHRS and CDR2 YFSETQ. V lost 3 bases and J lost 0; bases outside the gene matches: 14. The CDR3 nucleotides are TGCGCCAGCAGCTCCGTACCCCTGACTCAGGGGGCCTCCTACGAGCAGTACTTC. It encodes CASSSVPLTQGASYEQYF.

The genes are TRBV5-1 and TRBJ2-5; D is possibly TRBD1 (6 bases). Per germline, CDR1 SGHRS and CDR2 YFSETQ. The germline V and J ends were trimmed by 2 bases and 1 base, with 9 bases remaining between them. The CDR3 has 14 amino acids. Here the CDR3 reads CASSFQGRQETQYF. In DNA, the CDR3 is TGCGCCAGCAGCTTTCAGGGGCGCCAAGAGACCCAGTACTTC. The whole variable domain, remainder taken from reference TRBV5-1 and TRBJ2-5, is KAGVTQTPRYLIKTRGQQVTLSCSPISGHRSVSWYQQTPGQGLQFLFEYFSETQRNKGNFPGRFSGRQFSNSRSEMNVSTLELGDSALYLCASSFQGRQETQYFGPGTRLLVL.

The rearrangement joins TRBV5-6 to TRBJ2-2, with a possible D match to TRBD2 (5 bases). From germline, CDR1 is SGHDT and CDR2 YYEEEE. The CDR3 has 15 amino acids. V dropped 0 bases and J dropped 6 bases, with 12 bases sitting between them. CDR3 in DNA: TGTGCCAGCAGCTTGGGTCCGGGGTATTCCGGGGAGCTGTTTTTT. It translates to CASSLGPGYSGELFF.

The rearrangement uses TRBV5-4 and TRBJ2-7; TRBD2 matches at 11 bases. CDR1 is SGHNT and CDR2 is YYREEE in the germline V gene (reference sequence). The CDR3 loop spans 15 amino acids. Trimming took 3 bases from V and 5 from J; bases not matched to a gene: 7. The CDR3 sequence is CASSSSLAGANEQYF. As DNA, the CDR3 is TGTGCCAGCAGCTCATCACTAGCGGGAGCCAACGAGCAGTACTTC. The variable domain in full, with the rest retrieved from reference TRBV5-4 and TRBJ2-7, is ETGVTQSPTHLIKTRGQQVTLRCSSQSGHNTVSWYQQALGQGPQFIFQYYREEENGRGNFPPRFSGLQFPNYSSELNVNALELDDSALYLCASSSSLAGANEQYFGPGTRLTVT.

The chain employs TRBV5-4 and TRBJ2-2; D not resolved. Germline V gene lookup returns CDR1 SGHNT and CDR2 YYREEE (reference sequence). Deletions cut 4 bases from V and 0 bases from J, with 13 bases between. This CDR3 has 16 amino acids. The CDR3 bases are TGTGCCAGCAGCAAGACGACACGCCCGAACACCGGGGAGCTGTTTTTT. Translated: CASSKTTRPNTGELFF.

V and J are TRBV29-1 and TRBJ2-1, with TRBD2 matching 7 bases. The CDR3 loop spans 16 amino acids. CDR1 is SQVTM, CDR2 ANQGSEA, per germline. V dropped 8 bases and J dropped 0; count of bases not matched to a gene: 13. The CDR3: CSSSREFPSSYNEQFF. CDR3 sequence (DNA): TGCAGCTCCTCGCGGGAGTTTCCAAGCTCCTACAATGAGCAGTTCTTC.